This T cell receptor (beta chain) was sequenced for a study of T cell changes during pregnancy in multiple sclerosis. The protocol was immunoSEQ multiplex PCR, while the TCRdb copy is restricted to in-frame clones and leaves out a portion. The profile shows tens of thousands of clones, roughly 91% of them singletons. This TCR was sampled from a female donor with multiple sclerosis, enrolled in a pregnancy study. Sequencing was performed on CD4+ T cells from peripheral blood mononuclear cells, taken in the first trimester of pregnancy.

The CDR3 DNA reads as TGTGCCTGGAGTTCCAGGTATTGGGACTATGGCTACACCTTC. Its translation: CAWSSRYWDYGYTF. The rearrangement joins TRBV30 to TRBJ1-2; D not resolved. The CDR3 is 14 residues long. Germline V gene data show CDR1 as GTSNPN and CDR2 as SVGIG (reference sequence). Trimming removed 2 bases at V and 3 bases at J, with 13 bases between.